A single sample gave rise to the 14 T cell receptor delta chains below, sequenced in a study of γδ T cells in repeated Plasmodium falciparum infection. Flow sorting of PBMC yielded separate Vgamma9/Vdelta2+ and Vdelta2-negative gammadelta T cell populations for bulk repertoire analysis. TCRdb called clones from the multiplex PCR reads again using CATT. Altogether 90,000 to 95,000 delta-chain clones are present, 0.75% to 1% being singletons, with the ten largest covering approximately 9.6%. Sequenced: gamma-delta T cells from blood. All receptors come from a pool of human donors (malaria-infected and uninfected, not separated).

This clone has ten or more counts. Given a much more abundant clone one base away, this may be a read error. The CDR3 sequence is CALGEFCTGPSGKLIF. CDR3 bases: TGTGCTCTTGGGGAATTCTGTACTGGTCCAAGTGGTAAACTCATCTTT. The chain recombines TRDV1 with TRDJ1; tentative D call: TRDD3 (5 bases). This CDR3 region has 16 residues. Germline values: CDR1 TSWWSYY, CDR2 QGS. The V and J ends lost 2 bases and 7 bases respectively, with 20 bases between them.

This clone came up a few times. With a far larger clone one base away, a read error is the likely cause. Additional DNA sequences in this sample encode the identical CDR3. The V gene is TRDV2, but the J gene lacks a call; TRDD3, the table's D call, lacks a check against the DNA. Germline-derived CDR1 and CDR2 are GEAIGNYY and EKD. The CDR3 spans 19 residues. The CDR3: CACDTVGGYASRSTDKLIF. CDR3 in DNA: TGTGCCTGTGACACCGTGGGGGGATACGCGTCGAGAAGCACCGATAAACTCATCTTC.

With respect to this clone: TCRdb's protein for this DNA is that of a much larger clone and differs from the translation at residue 25, likely a read error; the protein shown is the DNA translation. No J gene was named, though the V gene is TRDV1; the DNA was not used to check the table's D call, TRDD3. CDR3 length: 27 residues. Germline V gene lookup returns CDR1 TSWWSYY and CDR2 QGS. The CDR3 DNA sequence: TGTGCTCTTGGGGAACTATTTAAGAGTATCGCCACTGTGAGGGGTAATACTGGGGGATCAGGCACCGATAAACCCATCTTT. This gives the protein CALGELFKSIATVRGNTGGSGTDKPIF.

This clone was picked up a small number of times. This probably arose from a read error, given a far larger clone one base away. The same CDR3 can be traced to other DNA sequences in this sample. The V gene reported is TRDV1; the J gene is uncalled; TRDD3, the D gene given by the table, was not confirmed from the DNA. The CDR3 runs to 19 residues. Germline values: CDR1 TSWWSYY, CDR2 QGS. For the CDR3, the DNA is TGTGCTCTTGGGGTATTCCTACTTGGAACTGGGGGATACAGGAATAAACTAATCTTT. Its translation is CALGVFLLGTGGYRNKLIF.

This clone occurred a few times. This may come from a read error, since a much larger clone is one base off. Different DNA sequences within this sample yield the same CDR3. This chain uses TRDV1 with TRDJ1; D perhaps matches TRDD3 (6 bases). The CDR3 length is 17 residues. Germline V gives CDR1 TSWWSYY, CDR2 QGS. The DNA for the CDR3 is TGTGCTCTTGGGATACTACGCTGGGGATGGAAAACCGATAAACTCATCTTC. This sequence encodes CALGILRWGWKTDKLIF.

About this clone itself: A read error likely explains why the TCRdb protein, taken from a much larger clone, differs from this DNA's translation at residue 16; the protein shown is translated from the DNA. The chain is built from TRDV1 and TRDJ1, with a possible D match to TRDD3 (8 bases). Since TCRdb gives no J gene, matching the DNA to germline was used here to assign it. Germline-derived CDR1 and CDR2 are TSWWSYY and QGS. The CDR3 spans 24 residues. The V gene lost 5 bases and the J gene lost 0 bases, with 40 bases spanning the gap. Written as DNA, the CDR3 is TGTGCTCTTGGGCCACCCCCTCCTTCCTCCACCTCCTACTGGGGGGTACACTACACCGATAAACTCATCTTT. It encodes CALGPPPPSSTSYWGVHYTDKLIF.

This clone was seen at least ten times. CDR3 protein: CALGAIRGLPQTGGYWSDKLIF. The CDR3 coding sequence is TGTGCTCTTGGGGCAATTCGTGGCCTTCCTCAAACTGGGGGATACTGGTCAGATAAACTCATCTTT. The rearrangement uses TRDV1 and TRDJ1; 12 bases are a match to TRDD3. CDR1 is TSWWSYY and CDR2 is QGS in the germline V gene. This CDR3 has 22 residues. Unmatched junction bases numbered 26, after V lost 4 bases and J lost 5 bases.

A word on this clone: The protein given by TCRdb reflects a much larger clone and differs at residue 11 from this DNA's translation, likely from a read error; the protein shown is the DNA's translation. V gene TRAV38-2/DV8 combines with J gene TRDJ1; 13 nucleotides line up with TRDD3. Germline CDR1 and CDR2: TSESDYY and QEAYKQQN. V dropped 2 bases and J dropped 3; count of bases not matched to a gene: 22. This CDR3 has 22 amino acids. DNA of the CDR3: TGTGCTTATAGGAGATTCTTTGCCTTCCCCTCGAGTACTGGGGGATACGCCGATAAACTCATCTTT. It translates to CAYRRFFAFPSSTGGYADKLIF.

This clone was observed many times. For this DNA, TCRdb reports the protein of a much larger clone, which diverges at residue 7, most likely from a read error; the protein presented here is translated directly from the DNA. The chain couples TRDV2 to TRDJ1; a weak D match, TRDD3 (5 bases). This CDR3 is built from 15 residues. Trimming removed 3 bases at V and 1 base at J, with 14 bases between. Germline V gene lookup returns CDR1 GEAIGNYY and CDR2 EKD. Here the CDR3 reads CACDAGGTSTDKLIF. Written as DNA, the CDR3 is TGTGCCTGTGACGCGGGGGGTACTTCCACCGATAAACTCATCTTT.

Worth noting for this clone: A far larger clone is off by one base, so a read error is likely. This specimen includes other DNA sequences encoding the same CDR3. V gene TRDV2 combines with J gene TRDJ2; 7 positions agree with TRDD3. TCRdb does not report a J gene; here it was assigned by matching the DNA to germline references. This CDR3 is built from 20 residues. Trimming cost V 1 base and J 2 bases; bases outside gene matches: 18. CDR1 is GEAIGNYY and CDR2 is EKD in the germline V gene. The CDR3 loop is CACDTIPTGGLIELTAQLFF. CDR3 sequence (DNA): TGTGCCTGTGACACTATCCCTACGGGGGGATTAATTGAGTTGACAGCACAACTCTTCTTT.

Comments on this clone: The likely explanation is a read error, given a far larger clone one base away. Other DNA variants within this sample encode the same CDR3. The chain recombines TRDV2 with TRDJ1; TRDD3 agrees at 7 bases. The J gene was not available in TCRdb and was assigned here by matching the DNA to germline segments. V shed 0 bases and J 0 bases; nucleotides not matched to a gene: 12. The germline V gene has CDR1 GEAIGNYY and CDR2 EKD. The CDR3 spans 18 residues. CDR3 amino acids: CACDTLVLGPRDTDKLIF. CDR3 DNA: TGTGCCTGTGACACCCTTGTACTGGGGCCCCGGGACACCGATAAACTCATCTTT.

This clone was observed at least ten times. The chain couples TRDV2 to TRDJ1; D is possibly TRDD2 (6 bases). V was cut by 3 bases and J by 0 bases, with 16 bases left in between. The V gene's germline CDR1 is GEAIGNYY and CDR2 EKD. The CDR3 is 16 amino acids. In DNA, the CDR3 is TGTGCCTGTGACGCGGCCTTCCCCCCCAACACCGATAAACTCATCTTT. This gives the protein CACDAAFPPNTDKLIF.

The sample holds a few counts of this clone. TCRdb pairs this DNA with a much larger clone's protein that differs at residue 15, likely a read error; the protein shown was translated from the DNA. This chain links TRDV1 with TRDJ1, with a tentative D call TRDD2 (6 bases). No J gene is reported in TCRdb; it was inferred here by comparing the DNA with germline. Germline V gene lookup returns CDR1 TSWWSYY and CDR2 QGS. CDR3 size: 19 residues. The CDR3 DNA reads as TGTGCTCTTTCCTACCGGGATGGTAGAGGGTTACAGTACACCGGTAAACTCATCTTT. It yields the protein CALSYRDGRGLQYTGKLIF.

Details on this clone: Given a far larger clone just one base away, this is likely a sequencing read error. Distinct nucleotide sequences in the sample also encode this CDR3. The genes are TRDV1 and TRDJ1; 12 nucleotides agree with TRDD3. Here the J gene was assigned by germline matching of the DNA, as TCRdb has none. Germline CDR1 reads TSWWSYY; CDR2 reads QGS. J lost 0 bases, V lost 2 bases, and 22 bases had no gene match. This CDR3 contains 23 residues. CDR3 nucleotides: TGTGCTCTTGGGGAATTGCGGCATTCCTTTCCTTACTGGGGGATACTTCACACCGATAAACTCATCTTT. Translation gives CALGELRHSFPYWGILHTDKLIF.